One sample yielded the 28 T cell receptor beta chains listed below, sequenced in a study of T cell responses to AZD1222 COVID-19 vaccine. TCRdb keeps only in-frame clones here, not all; method: immunoSEQ multiplex PCR. The sample comprises over 150,000 clones, roughly 90% of which are singletons, and approximately 19% rests with the top ten. Here the sequenced sample was peripheral blood, taken on day 0 of AZD1222 vaccination. Receptor source: an adult in good health.

The chain carries TRBV7-2 and TRBJ2-3; D might be TRBD2 (6 bases). Germline loops: CDR1 SGHTA, CDR2 FQGNSA. The CDR3 length is 15 residues. V was cut by 7 bases and J by 3 bases, with 17 bases left in between. In DNA, the CDR3 is TGTGCCAGCACTTCGTCCTGGGCGGGAACAGATACGCAGTATTTT. Amino acid sequence: CASTSSWAGTDTQYF.

As regards this clone: Germline and junction disagree at one end, which may indicate a read error. J is TRBJ2-1 and V is TRBV4-2; perhaps D is TRBD1 or TRBD2 (5 bases each). This CDR3 comprises 17 residues. CDR1 and CDR2 from the germline V gene are LGHNA and YNFKEQ. The DNA of the CDR3 is TGTGCCAGCAGTCAAGATAGGTCCAGGGAGTGGATCAATGAGCAGTTCTTC. Translated, it gives CASSQDRSREWINEQFF.

The rearrangement joins TRBV7-9 to TRBJ1-2; 10 bases are a match to TRBD1. The CDR3 contains 15 residues. Trimming at V came to 5 bases and at J to 3 bases, leaving 6 bases not matched to a gene. CDR1 and CDR2 from the germline V gene are SEHNR and FQNEAQ (reference sequence). In DNA, the CDR3 is TGTGCCAGCAGCGAGGGACAGGGGTTTTACTATGGCTACACCTTC. It yields the protein CASSEGQGFYYGYTF.

The chain joins TRBV12-3 or TRBV12-4 to TRBJ1-1; the D is unclear. V lost 3 bases and J 0 bases, leaving 5 bases between the germline ends. This CDR3 spans 13 amino acids. CDR3 nucleotide sequence: TGTGCCAGCAGTTTTACAGTGAACACTGAAGCTTTCTTT. Amino acids: CASSFTVNTEAFF.

V usage is TRBV9 and J usage is TRBJ1-2; perhaps TRBD1 as D (5 bases). CDR3 length equals 16 residues. The V end lost 0 bases, the J end lost 9 bases, and 21 bases lay between the germline ends. The germline CDR1 and CDR2 sequences are SGDLS and YYNGEE. In DNA form, the CDR3 reads TGTGCCAGCAGCGTAGAGGACAAGCCCATGAAAGTTAGCTACACCTTC. This codes for CASSVEDKPMKVSYTF.

The rearrangement links TRBV7-9 to TRBJ1-2; perhaps TRBD1 as D (5 bases). The CDR3 is made up of 14 amino acids. Germline CDR1 and CDR2: SEHNR and FQNEAQ (reference sequence). V lost 8 bases, J lost 5 bases, and 18 bases lay in between. This CDR3 reads CASGPSEGPYGYTF. Written as DNA, the CDR3 is TGTGCCAGCGGCCCCAGCGAGGGGCCTTATGGCTACACCTTC.

The V and J genes are TRBV3-1 (or the pseudogene TRBV3-2) and TRBJ1-5, with D tentatively TRBD1 (5 bases). This CDR3 region has 14 residues. Germline V lookup: CDR1 LGHDT, CDR2 YNNKEL (reference sequence). V was cut by 1 base and J by 7 bases, with 11 bases left in between. The CDR3 loop is CASSQAGRGQPQHF. In DNA, the CDR3 is TGTGCCAGCAGCCAAGCGGGGCGGGGACAGCCCCAGCATTTT.

The chain combines TRBV3-1 (or the pseudogene TRBV3-2) with TRBJ2-7; D gene uncertain. V was clipped by 0 bases and J by 2 bases, with 8 bases between them. In germline, CDR1 is LGHDT, CDR2 YNNKEL (reference sequence). CDR3 length: 14 amino acids. The chain's CDR3 is CASSQEAVPYEQYF. For the CDR3, the DNA is TGTGCCAGCAGCCAAGAGGCGGTACCCTACGAGCAGTACTTC.

This chain links TRBV30 with TRBJ1-4; D not certain. Per germline, CDR1 GTSNPN and CDR2 SVGIG (reference sequence). This CDR3 is built from 13 residues. Trimming cost V 5 bases and J 5 bases, with 12 bases left between them. The CDR3 nucleotides are TGTGCCTGGGAGACCGCTAGAAATGAAAAACTGTTTTTT. Translating it yields CAWETARNEKLFF.

V usage is TRBV5-4 and J usage is TRBJ2-3; 10 bases match TRBD2. The germline V gene encodes CDR1 SGHNT and CDR2 YYREEE (reference sequence). V lost 4 bases, J lost 5 bases, and 4 bases stayed unmatched. This CDR3 spans 14 amino acids. The CDR3 DNA is TGTGCCAGCAGCCTAGCGGGGGCGAAAGATACGCAGTATTTT. As protein: CASSLAGAKDTQYF.

For this clone: A junction boundary mismatches the germline segment, possibly from a read error. This sequence joins TRBV7-9 and TRBJ1-4; D is ambiguous. Germline assignment: CDR1 SEHNR and CDR2 FQNEAQ (reference sequence). The CDR3 has 16 residues. The CDR3 DNA reads as TGTGCCAGCAGCGTAGCAATAACGGCAACTAATGAAAAACTGTTTTTT. Its protein is CASSVAITATNEKLFF.

The V and J genes are TRBV2 and TRBJ1-1; 8 bases are a match to TRBD1. V trimming: 10 bases; J trimming: 3 bases; junction bases outside the gene matches: 10. Germline CDR1 SNHLY, CDR2 FYNNEI. The CDR3 runs to 14 residues. The CDR3 DNA sequence: TGTGCCAACACGAGACAGGGGTCGGACACTGAAGCTTTCTTT. This encodes CANTRQGSDTEAFF. Looking up the rest from reference TRBV2 and TRBJ1-1 gives the full variable domain: EPEVTQTPSHQVTQMGQEVILRCVPISNHLYFYWYRQILGQKVEFLVSFYNNEISEKSEIFDDQFSVERPDGSNFTLKIRSTKLEDSAMYFCANTRQGSDTEAFFGQGTRLTVV.

The genes are TRBV7-9 and TRBJ1-4; D not certain. This CDR3 comprises 14 residues. Trimming shortened V by 3 bases and J by 4 bases, and 9 bases separated the two germline ends. The germline V gene encodes CDR1 SEHNR and CDR2 FQNEAQ (reference sequence). The DNA of the CDR3 is TGTGCCAGCAGCTTCCGGGAGAATAATGAAAAACTGTTTTTT. It specifies CASSFRENNEKLFF. The full variable domain, in which reference TRBV7-9 and TRBJ1-4 provide the parts outside the CDR3, is DTGVSQNPRHKITKRGQNVTFRCDPISEHNRLYWYRQTLGQGPEFLTYFQNEAQLEKSRLLSDRFSAERPKGSFSTLEIQRTEQGDSAMYLCASSFRENNEKLFFGSGTQLSVL.

This chain uses TRBV5-5 with TRBJ2-5; possibly TRBD1 for D (5 bases). CDR3 length equals 14 residues. The V end was cut by 2 bases, the J end by 3 bases, with 11 bases between. Germline V CDR1 and CDR2: SGHKS, YYEKEE (reference sequence). CDR3 protein: CASSFDDREETQYF. CDR3 in DNA: TGTGCCAGCAGCTTTGATGACAGAGAAGAGACCCAGTACTTC.

This clone was observed a handful of times. V gene TRBV12-3 or TRBV12-4 combines with J gene TRBJ1-2; D not resolved. This CDR3 spans 13 amino acids. Trimming shortened V by 7 bases and J by 8 bases, and 17 bases separated the two germline ends. As DNA, the CDR3 is TGTGCCAGCATCCCCCGGGGTTTCGGCGGCTACACCTTC. It is translated as CASIPRGFGGYTF.

There are a few counts of this clone. The chain uses TRBV2 and TRBJ1-1, with a tentative D call TRBD1 (6 bases). This CDR3 comprises 13 residues. Deletions cut 9 bases from V and 1 base from J, with 12 bases between. Germline V gene lookup returns CDR1 SNHLY and CDR2 FYNNEI. The CDR3 here is CARAQGENTEAFF. The DNA for the CDR3 is TGTGCCAGGGCACAGGGCGAGAACACTGAAGCTTTCTTT.

This clone appeared once. V is TRBV19 and J is TRBJ1-2; TRBD1 might be the D (5 bases). V gave up 4 bases and J gave up 1 base, with 16 bases separating them. Germline CDR1 and CDR2: LNHDA and SQIVND (reference sequence). This CDR3 contains 16 residues. In nucleotides, the CDR3 is TGTGCCAGTAGTACACCACCGGGCAGGGTTAACTATGGCTACACCTTC. Translated: CASSTPPGRVNYGYTF.

This rearrangement joins TRBV9 to TRBJ1-2; D is undetermined. The V and J ends lost 3 bases and 0 bases respectively, with 15 bases between them. The CDR3 contains 16 residues. CDR1 SGDLS and CDR2 YYNGEE come from the germline V gene. CDR3 nucleotide sequence: TGTGCCAGCAGCGCCCTGGACCGCCTTACTAACTATGGCTACACCTTC. Translation gives CASSALDRLTNYGYTF.

V gene TRBV6-1 combines with J gene TRBJ1-3; D not resolved. Trimming left V 2 bases short and J 4 bases short, with 12 bases between. Per the germline V gene, CDR1 is MNHNS and CDR2 is SASEGT. This CDR3 is 15 amino acids long. The DNA for the CDR3 is TGTGCCAGCAGTGAAAGGCAGGCGAGGGGAAACACCATATATTTT. As protein: CASSERQARGNTIYF.

The table lists this clone with a count of one. The CDR3 nucleotides read TGTGCCAGCAGCAAGAACAGGGGATGGGCGCAGTATTTT. Translated: CASSKNRGWAQYF. The chain has TRBV21-1 and TRBJ2-3; the table's D call, TRBD1, has no DNA check behind it. TRBV21-1 is flagged as a pseudogene. This CDR3 region has 13 residues.

This rearrangement joins TRBV27 to TRBJ2-5, with TRBD2 matching 11 bases. J lost 2 bases, V lost 6 bases, and 5 bases had no gene match. CDR1 and CDR2 (germline): MNHEY, SMNVEV (reference sequence). The CDR3 has 15 amino acids. As DNA, the CDR3 is TGTGCCAGCAGCTGGGGACTAGCGGTACAAGAGACCCAGTACTTC. Protein sequence: CASSWGLAVQETQYF.

The V gene is TRBV5-1, the J gene TRBJ2-1; TRBD2 agrees at 10 bases. Trimming removed 4 bases from V and 7 bases from J; junction bases left unmatched: 17. Germline V gene sequence: CDR1 SGHRS, CDR2 YFSETQ. CDR3 size: 18 residues. CDR3 sequence (DNA): TGCGCCAGCAGCCCGAACTCCCGACTAGCGGGTCACTTTAATGAGCAGTTCTTC. This translates into CASSPNSRLAGHFNEQFF.

On this clone itself: Mismatch with germline at one junction end may stem from a read error. V is TRBV27 and J is TRBJ2-1; TRBD2 agrees at 10 bases. Germline values: CDR1 MNHEY, CDR2 SMNVEV (reference sequence). The CDR3 has 15 amino acids. The CDR3 is CASTLAGGGVNEQFF. The CDR3 region has the DNA TGTGCCAGCACTTTAGCGGGAGGTGGTGTCAATGAGCAGTTCTTC.

As to this clone: A junction boundary mismatches the germline segment, possibly from a read error. This chain uses TRBV7-7 with TRBJ2-1; possible D gene TRBD2, 6 bases. Germline CDR1 reads SSHAT; CDR2 reads FNYEAQ (reference sequence). This CDR3 comprises 15 residues. CDR3 sequence reads: CASSFSGGSYNEQFF. In DNA, the CDR3 is TGTGCTAGCAGCTTTAGCGGTGGCTCCTACAATGAGCAGTTCTTC.

The chain carries TRBV9 and TRBJ2-3, with D maybe TRBD1 (5 bases). The germline gives CDR1 SGDLS, CDR2 YYNGEE. CDR3 length: 14 residues. The ends were cut back, 0 bases at V and 1 base at J, with 6 bases in the middle. For the CDR3, the DNA is TGTGCCAGCAGCGTAGAGGGGCGCACAGATACGCAGTATTTT. Its translation: CASSVEGRTDTQYF.

The chain is built from TRBV19 and TRBJ2-7; 9 bases align to TRBD1. The CDR3 runs to 13 residues. J lost 2 bases, V lost 9 bases, and 5 bases had no gene match. From germline, CDR1 is LNHDA and CDR2 SQIVND (reference sequence). For the CDR3, the DNA is TGTGCCAGCCGACAGGGGGAACCCTACGAGCAGTACTTC. As protein: CASRQGEPYEQYF.

The chain uses TRBV28 and TRBJ2-4; either TRBD1 or TRBD2 may fit D (5 bases each). Trimming shortened V by 6 bases and J by 3 bases, and 12 bases separated the two germline ends. From germline, CDR1 is MDHEN and CDR2 SYDVKM. There are 14 residues in the CDR3. CDR3 amino acids: CASRTQGDKNIQYF. CDR3 DNA: TGTGCCAGCAGGACCCAGGGAGACAAAAACATTCAGTACTTC.

The sample holds many counts of this clone. The chain has TRBV7-8 and TRBJ1-2; D gene unclear. The V gene's germline CDR1 is SGHVS and CDR2 FQNEAQ. V lost 3 bases to trimming and J lost 8 bases, with 13 bases between them. The CDR3 has 13 residues. CDR3 bases: TGTGCCAGCAGCTTGGTCCAGGATACAGGCTACACCTTC. Amino acids: CASSLVQDTGYTF.